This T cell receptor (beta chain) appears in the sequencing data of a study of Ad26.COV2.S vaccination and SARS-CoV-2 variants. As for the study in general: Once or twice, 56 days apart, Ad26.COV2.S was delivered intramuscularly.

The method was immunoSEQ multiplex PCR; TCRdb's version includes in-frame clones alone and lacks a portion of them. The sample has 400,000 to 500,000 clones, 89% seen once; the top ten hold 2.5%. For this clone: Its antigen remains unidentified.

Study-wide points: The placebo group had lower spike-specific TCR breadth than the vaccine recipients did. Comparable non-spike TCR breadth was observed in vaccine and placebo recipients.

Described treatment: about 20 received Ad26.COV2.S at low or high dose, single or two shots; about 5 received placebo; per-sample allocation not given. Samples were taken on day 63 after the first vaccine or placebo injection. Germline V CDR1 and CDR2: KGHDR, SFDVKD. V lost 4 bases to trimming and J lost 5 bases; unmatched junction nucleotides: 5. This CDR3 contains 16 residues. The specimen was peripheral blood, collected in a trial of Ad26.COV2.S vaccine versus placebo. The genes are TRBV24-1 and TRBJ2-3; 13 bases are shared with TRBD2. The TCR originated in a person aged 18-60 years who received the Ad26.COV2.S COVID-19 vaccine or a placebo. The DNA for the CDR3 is TGTGCCACCAGTGACCGGACTAGCGGGAGTATAGATACGCAGTATTTT. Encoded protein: CATSDRTSGSIDTQYF.